The present T cell receptor (beta chain) was sequenced within a study of Graves' ophthalmopathy and Graves' hyperthyroidism. This clonotype was found a few times. Its specificity is not known. RNA transcripts provided the template for amplifying TCR beta CDR3 regions. HTBI-primed RT-PCR formed the first round, and a multiplex PCR formed the second. MiXCR was run by TCRdb on the multiplex PCR reads, yielding one entry per CDR3 protein. In the table there are under 350,000 distinct CDR3 sequences, 15% to 20% of which are singletons. Trimming at V came to 4 bases and at J to 5 bases, leaving 2 bases not matched to a gene. Germline CDR1 LGHDT, CDR2 YNNKEL (reference sequence). The CDR3 contains 16 residues. Overall study findings and caveats: The 13-signature model separated ophthalmopathy from stable hyperthyroidism at roughly 88% sensitivity and roughly 80% specificity. Most thyroid-expanded clonotypes exceeding 0.001 frequency were also found in blood.

This chain connects TRBV3-1 to TRBJ2-2; 15 nucleotides line up with TRBD2. The clonotype originates from an adult man with Graves' ophthalmopathy. Sequencing used peripheral blood. CDR3 bases: TGTGCCAGCAGCCTGGGGACTAGCGGGAGGACCGGGGAGCTGTTTTTT. Translation gives CASSLGTSGRTGELFF.